This TCR beta chain originates from a study of T cell repertoires in cytomegalovirus infection. Study-wide points: The ex vivo response showed dominance by HLA-C-restricted CMV-specific TCR beta clonotypes.

J lost 9 bases, V lost 7 bases, and 19 bases had no gene match. Germline V gene lookup returns CDR1 SQVTM and CDR2 ANQGSEA. This CDR3 region has 15 residues. TCRdb re-called the reads through MiXCR, storing one row per CDR3 protein. The sample comprises some 180,000 distinct CDR3 sequences, approximately 19% of which are singletons, and just under 3% rests with the top ten. In regard to this clonotype: Its antigen is undetermined.

This clonotype was sampled from a human donor in good health (CMV status not recorded). Some clones in this sample may be carry-over from other donors' samples. The chain couples TRBV29-1 to TRBJ2-3, with 7 bases fitting TRBD2. Sequencing was done on a sample of PBMCs. In nucleotides, the CDR3 is TGCAGCGCGTCTCCTGCGACTAGCCCACTGAACACGCAGTATTTT. It codes for CSASPATSPLNTQYF.